This note documents a single T cell receptor beta chain sequence. This clone was recorded a few times. Its antigen has not been determined. One base away there is no much larger clone; base qualities are not given. V lost 7 bases and J lost 2 bases; the stretch between them is 8 bases long. Counted from cysteine to phenylalanine, this CDR3 has 12 amino acids. Solely the CDR3 DNA is kept, with 36 bases framed from the first base. CDR1 and CDR2 are drawn from the germline V gene (reference sequence): MNHEY, SMNVEV. TCRbeta CDR3 regions were amplified from genomic DNA using the immunoSEQ Assay, a bias-controlled multiplex PCR. The paper's processing steps were these. The number of nucleated cells in each sample was estimated by amplification of reference gene primers within the assay. Sequence reads were collapsed and filtered to measure the absolute abundance of every unique TCRbeta CDR3 rearrangement. For each sample, productive Simpson clonality was calculated as the square root of Simpson's diversity index over productive rearrangements. TCRdb mirrors the immuneACCESS table, restricted to in-frame sequences. Some clones are absent from its copies; in checked studies, under half trace to an unresolved V gene, and the reason for the others is unknown. V, J and clone size reflect that table, while D and trimming were determined from the DNA. This sample has under 450,000 clones in its table, and about 90% of those were observed once. The top ten clonotypes cover around 3% of the sample.

This record comes from a study of blood T cell repertoires in COVID-19 (dated by TCRdb to about 2020). About the study as a whole: Collaborator samples came from the United States, Italy and Spain and covered acute and convalescent phases of COVID-19. The sample metadata nearly always contained a de-identified subject ID, COVID-19 status, age in years and sex. The samples were drawn from two sources: the first 160 participants of the ongoing ImmuneRACE study, and 1,200 or so subjects contributed by 6 global collaborators. The prospective study material was composed of cDNA or gDNA derived from T cells, B-cell-depleted T cells, or PBMCs. Where available, HLA class I and class II types were obtained from metadata supplied by the sample provider rather than from assay-based typing. The repertoires were released in a freely available public database intended as a resource for research on the immune response to SARS-CoV-2. Deeply sampled blood TCRbeta repertoires from subjects exposed to, actively infected with, or recovered from COVID-19 were included in the dataset.

Participants in the prospective study were aged 18 to 89 years, lived in under 30 United States geographic areas, and enrolled through a virtual design. To assign participants to cohorts, the prospective study relied on clinical history that participants themselves reported in a screening survey and a study questionnaire. ImmuneRACE Cohort 3 recovered participants were defined by two consecutive negative NP/OP PCR tests, healthcare professional clearance, or symptom resolution. In the prospective study, mobile phlebotomists collected whole blood, serum and a nasopharyngeal or oropharyngeal swab from each participant. Participants in the prospective study had the option to provide additional blood draws and questionnaires over a roughly two-month period. Before DNA extraction, prospective study blood samples were shipped either frozen or at room temperature. The paper's findings and limits, for the study overall: The amount of clinical and demographic metadata varied by source and participant and was provided uncurated.

This sequence was found in a woman aged 25 to 45 who had recovered from COVID-19. Specimen: PBMCs or T cells enriched from blood (not recorded which). The sequence joins TRBV27 to TRBJ1-2; the D gene assignment is ambiguous. The bases are TGTGCCAGCAAGTCGGGGAACTATGGCTACACCTTC. It encodes CASKSGNYGYTF.